Presented here are 19 T cell receptor beta chains from one specimen sequenced in a study of cytomegalovirus exposure and HLA in healthy donors. 13 Jbeta primers and 60 Vbeta primers were used for the PCR. Sequenced by immunoSEQ multiplex PCR; TCRdb stores in-frame clones only, minus some. The sample has 150,000 to 200,000 clones, approximately 70% seen once. The sample comprised PBMCs. The receptors originated from a man between 40 and 49 years old in good health and CMV-seropositive.

The chain joins TRBV5-1 to TRBJ1-5; the D is unclear. This CDR3 comprises 15 residues. The V and J ends lost 0 bases and 2 bases respectively, with 9 bases between them. Germline assignment: CDR1 SGHRS and CDR2 YFSETQ. CDR3 bases: TGCGCCAGCAGCTTGGGAGGGCTCGGCAATCAGCCCCAGCATTTT. Protein: CASSLGGLGNQPQHF.

This clone was detected only a few times. This chain connects TRBV7-9 to TRBJ1-1, with D possibly being TRBD1 (6 bases). The germline V gene encodes CDR1 SEHNR and CDR2 FQNEAQ (reference sequence). The V end lost 0 bases, the J end lost 0 bases, and 14 bases lay between the germline ends. This CDR3 has 17 residues. The CDR3 sequence: CASSLAGRGAMNTEAFF. The CDR3 coding sequence is TGTGCCAGCAGCTTAGCGGGGAGGGGGGCAATGAACACTGAAGCTTTCTTT.

This chain connects TRBV7-8 to TRBJ2-7, with 9 bases matching TRBD2. J gave up 3 bases and V 4 bases, and 10 bases lay outside the gene matches. The CDR3 loop spans 16 amino acids. Germline V lookup: CDR1 SGHVS, CDR2 FQNEAQ. The CDR3 DNA follows: TGTGCCAGCAGCTCCCTTTTAGCGGGGGCGAGCTACGAGCAGTACTTC. Translated, it gives CASSSLLAGASYEQYF.

The CDR3 sequence: CASSLDEGYEQYF. In DNA, the CDR3 is TGTGCCAGCAGCTTAGATGAGGGCTACGAGCAGTACTTC. V gene TRBV11-3 combines with J gene TRBJ2-7, with D possibly matching TRBD2 (5 bases). Germline V gene sequence: CDR1 SGHNT, CDR2 YENEEA. The CDR3 is 13 residues long. The V end lost 0 bases, the J end lost 3 bases, and 6 bases lay between the germline ends.

The chain joins TRBV5-1 to TRBJ2-5; 8 bases are a match to TRBD1. Matching the DNA end better, TRBJ2-7 makes the J call doubtful. The CDR3 contains 14 residues. Germline CDR1 SGHRS, CDR2 YFSETQ. The CDR3: CASSSYGQGGEQYF. CDR3 DNA sequence: TGCGCCAGCAGCTCGTACGGACAGGGCGGCGAGCAGTACTTC.

With regard to this clone: Other DNA sequences of this sample code for an identical CDR3. The chain employs TRBV7-2 and TRBJ1-2; D is possibly TRBD1 (5 bases). CDR1 SGHTA and CDR2 FQGNSA come from the germline V gene. V dropped 1 base and J dropped 5 bases, with 11 bases sitting between them. The CDR3 runs to 14 residues. The CDR3 DNA follows: TGTGCCAGCAGCTTAGGTGGGGGGGATTATGGCTACACCTTC. Translating gives CASSLGGGDYGYTF.

This clone has only one observation. The chain has TRBV9 and TRBJ2-2, with 8 nucleotides matching TRBD2. The CDR3 covers 15 residues. Germline V gene lookup returns CDR1 SGDLS and CDR2 YYNGEE. J gave up 5 bases and V 4 bases, and 7 bases lay outside the gene matches. CDR3 in DNA: TGTGCCAGCAGCCCCTGGAGCGGGGGTACCGGGGAGCTGTTTTTT. Its protein is CASSPWSGGTGELFF.

This chain links TRBV27 with TRBJ1-1; D is uncertain. Trimming left V 10 bases short and J 4 bases short, with 22 bases between. CDR3 length equals 15 residues. Germline V gives CDR1 MNHEY, CDR2 SMNVEV (reference sequence). This CDR3 is CATRFREEFATEAFF. Here the CDR3 DNA reads TGTGCCACTCGGTTTCGGGAAGAGTTCGCCACTGAAGCTTTCTTT.

The rearrangement links TRBV7-6 to TRBJ2-5, with no clear D. The CDR3 contains 13 residues. Trimming shortened V by 3 bases and J by 3 bases, and 8 bases separated the two germline ends. CDR1 is SGHVS, CDR2 FNYEAQ, per germline. The CDR3 DNA follows: TGTGCCAGCAGCTTTACTTCCAAAGAGACCCAGTACTTC. Protein: CASSFTSKETQYF.

The chain combines TRBV25-1 with TRBJ2-5; D perhaps matches TRBD1 (6 bases). The CDR3 has 14 amino acids. V lost 4 bases, J lost 5 bases, and 14 bases lay in between. CDR1 and CDR2 (germline): MGHDK, SYGVNS. The CDR3 protein is CASSGGRGRETQYF. For the CDR3, the DNA is TGTGCCAGCAGTGGGGGGCGAGGACGGGAGACCCAGTACTTC. Full variable domain (remainder filled in from reference TRBV25-1 and TRBJ2-5): EADIYQTPRYLVIGTGKKITLECSQTMGHDKMYWYQQDPGMELHLIHYSYGVNSTEKGDLSSESTVSRIRTEHFPLTLESARPSHTSQYLCASSGGRGRETQYFGPGTRLLVL.

This clone has a handful of counts. The chain is built from TRBV19 and TRBJ1-2; D not resolved. The CDR3 sequence is 13 residues long. Germline CDR1 reads LNHDA; CDR2 reads SQIVND (reference sequence). V was cut by 9 bases and J by 0 bases, with 11 bases left in between. Here the CDR3 reads CASRGVANYGYTF. DNA for the CDR3: TGTGCCAGCAGAGGAGTAGCTAACTATGGCTACACCTTC.

This chain uses TRBV6-6 with TRBJ2-7; possible D gene TRBD1, 6 bases. CDR1 and CDR2 from the germline V gene are MNHNY and SVGAGI (reference sequence). The CDR3 spans 16 residues. V was clipped by 0 bases and J by 5 bases, with 17 bases between them. The DNA of the CDR3 is TGTGCCAGCAGTTACTCTCCGGGACACCAAGGCCACGAGCAGTACTTC. It specifies CASSYSPGHQGHEQYF.

This clone was counted only a few times. The chain joins TRBV29-1 to TRBJ1-3, with D uncertain. Trimming left V 1 base short and J 3 bases short, with 4 bases between. The CDR3 has 12 residues. Germline V lookup: CDR1 SQVTM, CDR2 ANQGSEA. Written as DNA, the CDR3 is TGCAGCGTTGAAGGCGATGGAAACACCATATATTTT. Its protein product is CSVEGDGNTIYF.

The genes are TRBV5-1 and TRBJ2-2; 7 bases are shared with TRBD1. This CDR3 spans 18 amino acids. The V gene end was trimmed by 2 bases and the J gene end by 3 bases; junction bases not matched to a gene: 13. Germline CDR1 is SGHRS and CDR2 is YFSETQ. The CDR3 DNA reads as TGCGCCAGCAGCTTCGGGCAGGGGGTTTTCTCGGACACCGGGGAGCTGTTTTTT. It codes for CASSFGQGVFSDTGELFF. The complete variable domain, with remaining parts taken from reference TRBV5-1 and TRBJ2-2, reads KAGVTQTPRYLIKTRGQQVTLSCSPISGHRSVSWYQQTPGQGLQFLFEYFSETQRNKGNFPGRFSGRQFSNSRSEMNVSTLELGDSALYLCASSFGQGVFSDTGELFFGEGSRLTVL.

The CDR3 protein is CATSRGTGGSLFNEQFF. CDR3 nucleotides: TGTGCCACCAGCAGGGGGACAGGGGGCTCCCTGTTCAATGAGCAGTTCTTC. This chain joins TRBV15 and TRBJ2-1; TRBD1 agrees at 12 bases. Germline CDR1 is LNHNV and CDR2 is YYDKDF (reference sequence). V lost 3 bases, J lost 6 bases, and 9 bases stayed unmatched. The CDR3 is made up of 17 amino acids. Drawing the rest from reference TRBV15 and TRBJ2-1, the complete variable domain is DAMVIQNPRYQVTQFGKPVTLSCSQTLNHNVMYWYQQKSSQAPKLLFHYYDKDFNNEADTPDNFQSRRPNTSFCFLDIRSPGLGDTAMYLCATSRGTGGSLFNEQFFGPGTRLTVL.

This clone has just a few counts. The chain carries TRBV19 and TRBJ2-7, with TRBD1 matching over 7 bases. CDR3 length equals 13 residues. The ends lost 4 bases at V and 6 bases at J; junction bases unmatched: 6. CDR1 and CDR2 (germline): LNHDA, SQIVND (reference sequence). In DNA, the CDR3 is TGTGCCAGTAGTAAGGGGGCTTTCAGCGAGCAGTACTTC. This gives the protein CASSKGAFSEQYF. The full variable domain, rest sourced from reference TRBV19 and TRBJ2-7, is DGGITQSPKYLFRKEGQNVTLSCEQNLNHDAMYWYRQDPGQGLRLIYYSQIVNDFQKGDIAEGYSVSREKKESFPLTVTSAQKNPTAFYLCASSKGAFSEQYFGPGTRLTVT.

The chain is built from TRBV19 and TRBJ2-5, with D possibly being TRBD2 (6 bases). Deletions cut 7 bases from V and 5 bases from J, with 14 bases between. The CDR3 covers 13 residues. The germline CDR1 and CDR2 sequences are LNHDA and SQIVND (reference sequence). CDR3 DNA: TGTGCCAGTATGAGGGAGGTTGGCGAGACCCAGTACTTC. Its translation is CASMREVGETQYF.

The rearrangement uses TRBV7-9 and TRBJ1-2, with TRBD1 matching over 8 bases. Germline CDR1 reads SEHNR; CDR2 reads FQNEAQ (reference sequence). V lost 4 bases to trimming and J lost 2 bases; unmatched junction nucleotides: 6. The CDR3 totals 15 residues. CDR3 nucleotide sequence: TGTGCCAGCAGCTCCTCCAGGGGGCGCAACTATGGCTACACCTTC. Protein sequence: CASSSSRGRNYGYTF.

Notes on this clone: Distinct nucleotide sequences in the sample also encode this CDR3. V and J are TRBV5-1 and TRBJ1-1; a weak D match, TRBD1 (6 bases). CDR1 SGHRS and CDR2 YFSETQ come from the germline V gene. The V gene lost 3 bases and the J gene lost 2 bases, with 8 bases spanning the gap. The length of the CDR3 is 13 residues. The DNA for the CDR3 is TGCGCCAGCAGCTGGACAGCCAACACTGAAGCTTTCTTT. Its translation: CASSWTANTEAFF.